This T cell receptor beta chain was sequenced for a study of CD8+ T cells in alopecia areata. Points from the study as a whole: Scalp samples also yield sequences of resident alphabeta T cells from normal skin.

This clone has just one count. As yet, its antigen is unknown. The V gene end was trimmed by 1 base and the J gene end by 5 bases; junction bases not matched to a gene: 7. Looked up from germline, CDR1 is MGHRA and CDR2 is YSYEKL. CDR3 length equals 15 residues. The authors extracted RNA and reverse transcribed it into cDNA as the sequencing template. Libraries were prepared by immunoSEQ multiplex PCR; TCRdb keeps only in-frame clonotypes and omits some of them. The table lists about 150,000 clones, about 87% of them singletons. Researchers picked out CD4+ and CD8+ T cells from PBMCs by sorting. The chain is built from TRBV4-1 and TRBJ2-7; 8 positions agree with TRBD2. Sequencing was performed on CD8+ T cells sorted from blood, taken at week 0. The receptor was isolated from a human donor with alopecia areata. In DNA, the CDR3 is TGCGCCAGCAGCCAAGTACCGGGAGGGCCGGACGAGCAGTACTTC. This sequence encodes CASSQVPGGPDEQYF.